Presented here are 7 T cell receptor beta chains from one specimen sequenced in a study of blood T cell repertoires in COVID-19. Libraries were prepared by immunoSEQ multiplex PCR; TCRdb keeps only in-frame clonotypes and omits some of them. The data hold more than 100,000 clones, with about 87% observed a single time. Material: peripheral blood. The receptors here all came from a man aged 50 to 59 with active COVID-19.

This clone was observed a handful of times. The J gene is TRBJ2-1, the V gene TRBV9; weak D call: TRBD1 (5 bases). V lost 0 bases and J 6 bases, leaving 7 bases between the germline ends. This CDR3 is 13 amino acids long. Germline-derived CDR1 and CDR2 are SGDLS and YYNGEE. As DNA, the CDR3 is TGTGCCAGCAGCGTAGGCAGGGTCAATGAGCAGTTCTTC. Translation: CASSVGRVNEQFF.

This chain uses TRBV29-1 with TRBJ1-1; the D gene is possibly TRBD1 (5 bases). Trimming left V 7 bases short and J 7 bases short, with 13 bases between. The germline gives CDR1 SQVTM, CDR2 ANQGSEA. This CDR3 spans 11 amino acids. The CDR3 here is CSATNTGEAFF. The CDR3 DNA sequence: TGCAGCGCTACCAATACAGGTGAAGCTTTCTTT.

The rearrangement uses TRBV6-5 and TRBJ2-7, with a possible D match to TRBD2 (6 bases). CDR1 and CDR2 (germline): MNHEY, SVGAGI. The CDR3 runs 15 residues. V lost 4 bases and J lost 0, with 13 bases in between. In nucleotides, the CDR3 is TGTGCCAGCAGTTCCGGGACTGCCAGCTCCTACGAGCAGTACTTC. Translating gives CASSSGTASSYEQYF.

A remark on this clone: At one of its ends the junction is not consistent with the germline gene, which may arise from a read error. This chain links TRBV5-1 with TRBJ2-3; D is uncertain. Germline CDR1 is SGHRS and CDR2 is YFSETQ. The CDR3 runs 12 residues. CDR3 in amino acids: CASSLGGLLRNF. As DNA, the CDR3 is TGCGCCAGCAGCCTGGGTGGCCTCCTGCGGAATTTT.

This chain uses TRBV6-5 with TRBJ2-7; 11 nucleotides match TRBD2. This CDR3 has 14 residues. With 4 bases clipped from V and 3 bases from J, the junction kept 2 bases outside the gene matches. In germline, CDR1 is MNHEY, CDR2 SVGAGI. The CDR3 is CASSSTSGGYEQYF. CDR3 coding DNA: TGTGCCAGCAGTTCCACTAGCGGGGGCTACGAGCAGTACTTC.

The V and J genes are TRBV13 and TRBJ1-2; 9 bases are a match to TRBD1. The CDR3 is 14 residues long. In germline, CDR1 is PRHDT, CDR2 FYEKMQ (reference sequence). J was trimmed by 4 bases and V by 6 bases; bases with no gene match: 6. The CDR3 sequence: CASRPGTGSYGYTF. The CDR3 nucleotides read TGTGCCAGCAGACCCGGGACAGGGAGCTATGGCTACACCTTC.

The V call is TRBV30, the J call TRBJ2-7, with TRBD2 matching 9 bases. This CDR3 region has 14 residues. Germline CDR1 and CDR2: GTSNPN and SVGIG (reference sequence). The V and J ends lost 2 bases and 1 base, in that order; junction bases with no gene match: 3. The CDR3 nucleotides are TGTGCCTGGAGTCTCCTAGCGGGGTCCTACGAGCAGTACTTC. Residues: CAWSLLAGSYEQYF.